This T cell receptor beta chain was found in a study of beta chain features in type 1 diabetes. Study findings and constraints: TCRB rearrangement may or may not be influenced by HLA type; here this remained unresolved. There was a moderate but significant shortening of TCRB CDR3s in all four CD4+ subsets of Type 1 diabetes patients.

There are 13 residues in the CDR3. With 4 bases clipped from V and 9 bases from J, the junction kept 3 bases outside the gene matches. Germline CDR1 and CDR2: SGHTA and FQGNSA. This clone was detected only a few times. Its target is unknown. The study reverse transcribed the entire isolated RNA, so it sequenced expressed TCRB transcripts. TCRdb's copy holds only in-frame clones and misses some; the assay was immunoSEQ multiplex PCR. The data contain some 330,000 clones, around an eighth of them singletons. Stem cell-like memory, regulatory, central memory and naive CD4+ cells were sorted via CD45RO/CCR7/CD25/CD127/CD95/CD27. All of the sorted populations showed purity greater than 98%.

The receptor was isolated from a woman younger than 30 with type 1 diabetes. Sequencing input: naive CD4+ T cells from blood. The chain employs TRBV7-2 and TRBJ2-1; 10 nucleotides line up with TRBD1. Written as DNA, the CDR3 is TGTGCCAGCAGCTCGACAGGGGGCGGTGAGCAGTTCTTC. It specifies CASSSTGGGEQFF.